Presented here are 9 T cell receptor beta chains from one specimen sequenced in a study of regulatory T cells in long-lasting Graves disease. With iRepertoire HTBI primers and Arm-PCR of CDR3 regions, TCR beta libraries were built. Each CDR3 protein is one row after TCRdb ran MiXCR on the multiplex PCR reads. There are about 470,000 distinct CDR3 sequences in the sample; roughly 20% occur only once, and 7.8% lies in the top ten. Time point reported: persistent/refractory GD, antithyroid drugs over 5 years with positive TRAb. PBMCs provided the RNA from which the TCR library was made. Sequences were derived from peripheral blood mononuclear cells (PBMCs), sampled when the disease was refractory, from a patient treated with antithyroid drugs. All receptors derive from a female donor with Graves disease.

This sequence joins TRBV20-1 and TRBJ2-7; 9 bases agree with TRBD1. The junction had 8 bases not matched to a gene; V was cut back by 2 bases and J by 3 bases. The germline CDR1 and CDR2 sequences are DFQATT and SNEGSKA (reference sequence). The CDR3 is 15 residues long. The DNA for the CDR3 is TGCAGTGCTAGACCTAAGACAGGGGGGTTCTACGAGCAGTACTTC. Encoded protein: CSARPKTGGFYEQYF.

CDR3 coding DNA: TGCAGCGTTGAAGGGGTAGCGGACGAGCCCTACGAGCAGTACTTC. Residues: CSVEGVADEPYEQYF. The rearrangement joins TRBV29-1 to TRBJ2-7, with D possibly being TRBD2 (6 bases). The CDR3 has 15 amino acids. CDR1 and CDR2 from the germline V gene are SQVTM and ANQGSEA. V shed 1 base and J shed 2 bases, with 15 bases lying between them.

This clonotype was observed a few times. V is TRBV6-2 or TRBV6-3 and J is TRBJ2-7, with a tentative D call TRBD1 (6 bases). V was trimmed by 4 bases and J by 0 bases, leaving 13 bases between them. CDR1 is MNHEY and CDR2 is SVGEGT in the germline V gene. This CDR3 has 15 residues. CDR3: CASSSERGNSYEQYF. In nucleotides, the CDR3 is TGTGCCAGCAGTTCGGAAAGGGGGAACTCCTACGAGCAGTACTTC.

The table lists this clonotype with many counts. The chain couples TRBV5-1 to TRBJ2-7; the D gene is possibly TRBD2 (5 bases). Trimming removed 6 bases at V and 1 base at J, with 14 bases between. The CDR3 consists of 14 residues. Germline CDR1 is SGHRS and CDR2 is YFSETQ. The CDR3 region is CASTSGGSSYEQYF. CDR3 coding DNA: TGCGCCAGCACCTCAGGAGGCAGTTCCTACGAGCAGTACTTC.

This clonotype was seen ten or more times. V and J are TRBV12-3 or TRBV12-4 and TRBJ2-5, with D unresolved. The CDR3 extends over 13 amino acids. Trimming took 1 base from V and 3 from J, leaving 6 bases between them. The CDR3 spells CASSLGSEETQYF. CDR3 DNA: TGTGCCAGCAGTTTAGGGTCTGAAGAGACCCAGTACTTC.

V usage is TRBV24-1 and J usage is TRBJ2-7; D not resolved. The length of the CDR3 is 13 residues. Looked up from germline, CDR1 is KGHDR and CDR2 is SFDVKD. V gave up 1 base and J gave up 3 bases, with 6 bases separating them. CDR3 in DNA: TGTGCCACCAGTGATTTAGCCGGCTACGAGCAGTACTTC. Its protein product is CATSDLAGYEQYF.

CDR3 region: CASSFTRASYEQYF. The CDR3 DNA is TGTGCCAGCAGCTTCACGCGGGCCTCCTACGAGCAGTACTTC. The chain is built from TRBV5-8 and TRBJ2-7, with D perhaps matching TRBD2 (5 bases). Looked up from germline, CDR1 is SGHTS and CDR2 is YDEGEE. This CDR3 comprises 14 residues. Trimming stripped 2 bases from V and 0 bases from J, with 9 bases between.

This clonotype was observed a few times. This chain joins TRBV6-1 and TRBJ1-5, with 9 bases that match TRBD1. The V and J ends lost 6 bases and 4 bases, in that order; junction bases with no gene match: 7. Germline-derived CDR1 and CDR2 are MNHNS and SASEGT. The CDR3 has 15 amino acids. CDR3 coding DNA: TGTGCCAGCAGCTCCCGGGACAGGGCTAATCAGCCCCAGCATTTT. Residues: CASSSRDRANQPQHF.

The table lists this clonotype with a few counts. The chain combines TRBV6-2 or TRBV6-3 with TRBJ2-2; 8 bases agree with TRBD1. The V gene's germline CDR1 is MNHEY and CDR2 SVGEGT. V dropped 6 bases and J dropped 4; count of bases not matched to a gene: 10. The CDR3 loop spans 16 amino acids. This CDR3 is CASSRRTGWSTGELFF. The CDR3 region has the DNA TGTGCCAGCAGCCGGCGGACAGGGTGGAGCACCGGGGAGCTGTTTTTT.